The clone carrying this T cell receptor beta chain is a singleton in its sample. No antigen is known for it. The data originate from a study of shared clonotypes between healthy human individuals. Whole-study results and caveats: Specimens sampled were limited to blood, with tissue repertoires likely differing. Among a few donors, approximately 5.4% of naive CD4 clonotypes were found in common.

V dropped 5 bases and J dropped 8; count of bases not matched to a gene: 14. Germline V gene sequence: CDR1 SGHAT, CDR2 FQNNGV. CDR3 length: 16 amino acids. Execution of the assay was at deep level. Libraries were prepared by immunoSEQ multiplex PCR; TCRdb keeps only in-frame clonotypes and omits some of them. This sample has about 1.5 million clones, with 95% to 99% found just once. This chain connects TRBV11-2 to TRBJ1-2, with TRBD1 matching 10 bases. The material sequenced was naive CD4+ T cells sorted from blood. Noted subset: CD45RA+ positively selected. This TCR was recovered from a man younger than 40 in good health. The CDR3 loop is CASSKPGQGFLGGYTF. As DNA, the CDR3 is TGTGCCAGCAGCAAACCGGGACAGGGGTTCTTGGGAGGCTACACCTTC.